The 28 T cell receptor beta chains given below trace back to one sample, sequenced in a study of Tregs in tolerant kidney transplant recipients. Measured with immunoSEQ multiplex PCR; TCRdb has only the in-frame clones, and not every one. The sample has about 64,000 clones, under 98% seen once. The material sequenced was Tregs from blood, taken before the transplant. These receptors all come from a human donor who received a combined kidney and bone marrow transplant.

The V gene is TRBV28, the J gene TRBJ2-3; D gene ambiguous. V lost 4 bases, J lost 6 bases, and 14 bases lay in between. The CDR3 covers 14 residues. Germline CDR1 and CDR2: MDHEN and SYDVKM. CDR3 DNA sequence: TGTGCCAGCAGTTCTGTCTCTGTCGCGGATACGCAGTATTTT. Its translation is CASSSVSVADTQYF.

The chain couples TRBV18 to TRBJ1-2; 9 bases align to TRBD1. The CDR3 sequence is 14 residues long. In germline, CDR1 is KGHSH, CDR2 LQKENI. The V and J ends lost 4 bases and 6 bases, in that order; junction bases with no gene match: 6. The CDR3 coding sequence is TGTGCCAGCTCACTACAGACAGGGGGACATGGCTACACCTTC. It specifies CASSLQTGGHGYTF.

The CDR3 nucleotides are TGTGCCAGCAGTCCGACAGGGGGTTCTGAAAAACTGTTTTTT. Translating it yields CASSPTGGSEKLFF. This chain uses TRBV7-9 with TRBJ1-4; 9 bases agree with TRBD1. CDR3 length equals 14 residues. Germline-derived CDR1 and CDR2 are SEHNR and FQNEAQ (reference sequence). V dropped 6 bases and J dropped 7; count of bases not matched to a gene: 6. Based on the CDR3 plus reference TRBV7-9 and TRBJ1-4, the full variable domain is DTGVSQNPRHKITKRGQNVTFRCDPISEHNRLYWYRQTLGQGPEFLTYFQNEAQLEKSRLLSDRFSAERPKGSFSTLEIQRTEQGDSAMYLCASSPTGGSEKLFFGSGTQLSVL.

This clone occurred once. This chain links TRBV19 with TRBJ2-4; D is undetermined. V dropped 6 bases and J dropped 1 base, with 10 bases sitting between them. CDR3 length: 14 residues. From germline, CDR1 is LNHDA and CDR2 SQIVND (reference sequence). CDR3 loop: CASSLNQAKNIQYF. CDR3 nucleotide sequence: TGTGCCAGTAGCCTCAACCAGGCCAAAAACATTCAGTACTTC.

The gene calls are TRBV19 and TRBJ1-2; TRBD1 might be the D (5 bases). There are 12 residues in the CDR3. Trimming removed 4 bases at V and 7 bases at J, with 10 bases between. Per germline, CDR1 LNHDA and CDR2 SQIVND (reference sequence). The CDR3 DNA sequence: TGTGCCAGTAGTACGCGACAGATTGGCTACACCTTC. Protein: CASSTRQIGYTF.

This rearrangement joins TRBV4-1 to TRBJ2-6; D unclear. CDR1 and CDR2 (germline): MGHRA, YSYEKL. V lost 3 bases, J lost 0 bases, and 15 bases lay in between. This CDR3 spans 18 amino acids. The CDR3 DNA is TGCGCCAGCAGCCAGAGCTCAGGTGCCTTCTCTGGGGCCAACGTCCTGACTTTC. Its translation: CASSQSSGAFSGANVLTF.

This chain uses TRBV5-1 with TRBJ2-5; 7 bases match TRBD2. TRBJ2-7 explains the end of the DNA better; the J call may be wrong. Germline V gene sequence: CDR1 SGHRS, CDR2 YFSETQ. This CDR3 is built from 17 residues. The CDR3 bases are TGCGCCAGCAGCGCCTGGACGACTAGCTTATTGGGATACGAGCAGTACTTC. Translation gives CASSAWTTSLLGYEQYF.

The chain employs TRBV7-6 and TRBJ2-5; TRBD2 matches 7 bases. CDR1 SGHVS and CDR2 FNYEAQ come from the germline V gene. The CDR3 is made up of 15 amino acids. V lost 0 bases to trimming and J lost 4 bases; unmatched junction nucleotides: 5. For the CDR3, the DNA is TGTGCCAGCAGCTTAGCGGGGCCGGGAGGAGAGACCCAGTACTTC. Translation: CASSLAGPGGETQYF.

The chain carries TRBV7-2 and TRBJ1-5; TRBD1 aligns across 8 bases. Germline assignment: CDR1 SGHTA and CDR2 FQGNSA. The CDR3 has 15 amino acids. After removal of 3 bases from V and 6 bases from J, the junction contained 7 bases not matched to a gene. CDR3 amino acids: CASSFQGARGQPQHF. The CDR3 DNA reads TGTGCCAGCAGCTTTCAGGGGGCTAGAGGTCAGCCCCAGCATTTT.

The rearrangement uses TRBV18 and TRBJ1-4; TRBD1 is a possible D gene (5 bases). V was trimmed by 4 bases and J by 0 bases, leaving 6 bases between them. The CDR3 covers 14 residues. In germline, CDR1 is KGHSH, CDR2 LQKENI. CDR3 in DNA: TGTGCCAGCTCACGACAGTCAACTAATGAAAAACTGTTTTTT. Translation gives CASSRQSTNEKLFF.

V and J are TRBV9 and TRBJ2-3; perhaps TRBD2 as D (5 bases). Germline V gene data show CDR1 as SGDLS and CDR2 as YYNGEE. Trimming stripped 0 bases from V and 0 bases from J, with 11 bases between. The CDR3 covers 16 residues. CDR3 sequence reads: CASSVVLRASTDTQYF. CDR3 nucleotide sequence: TGTGCCAGCAGCGTAGTCCTGCGGGCCAGCACAGATACGCAGTATTTT.

This clone was detected only once. The genes are TRBV6-6 and TRBJ1-4; D is undetermined. CDR1 is MNHNY and CDR2 is SVGAGI in the germline V gene (reference sequence). V was cut by 4 bases and J by 12 bases, with 12 bases left in between. The CDR3 has 12 amino acids. As DNA, the CDR3 is TGTGCCAGCAGTTCACCCACGAGGGAACTGTTTTTT. It specifies CASSSPTRELFF.

V is TRBV5-4 and J is TRBJ2-1; D perhaps matches TRBD2 (6 bases). The CDR3 consists of 14 residues. CDR1 and CDR2 from the germline V gene are SGHNT and YYREEE (reference sequence). Trimming took 2 bases from V and 9 from J, leaving 15 bases between them. In DNA form, the CDR3 reads TGTGCCAGCAGCTTACGCGGGGTAGCACCTGAGCAGTTCTTC. Translation: CASSLRGVAPEQFF.

This chain connects TRBV5-6 to TRBJ2-1; 11 nucleotides agree with TRBD2. Per germline, CDR1 SGHDT and CDR2 YYEEEE. V lost 4 bases to trimming and J lost 4 bases; unmatched junction nucleotides: 13. This CDR3 has 18 amino acids. The CDR3 spells CASSHTSGSFNAYNEQFF. The CDR3 region has the DNA TGTGCCAGCAGCCATACTAGCGGGAGTTTTAACGCTTACAATGAGCAGTTCTTC.

This rearrangement joins TRBV5-4 to TRBJ1-1; the match to TRBD1 covers 9 bases. The CDR3 is 16 residues long. Per the germline V gene, CDR1 is SGHNT and CDR2 is YYREEE (reference sequence). Trimming at V came to 3 bases and at J to 4 bases, leaving 10 bases not matched to a gene. In nucleotides, the CDR3 is TGTGCCAGCAGCTCCCCGGGACAGGGTTCTGGCACTGAAGCTTTCTTT. It encodes CASSSPGQGSGTEAFF.

In its sample, this clone was seen once. This chain joins TRBV5-1 and TRBJ2-3; a possible D gene is TRBD2 (7 bases). V was cut by 0 bases and J by 5 bases, with 13 bases left in between. There are 15 residues in the CDR3. The V gene's germline CDR1 is SGHRS and CDR2 YFSETQ. CDR3 nucleotide sequence: TGCGCCAGCAGCTTGGAGGCGGGGGCAATAGATACGCAGTATTTT. It encodes CASSLEAGAIDTQYF.

The V gene is TRBV4-1, the J gene TRBJ2-1; possibly TRBD2 for D (6 bases). The germline V gene has CDR1 MGHRA and CDR2 YSYEKL. Between the trimmed V and J ends, which lost 2 bases and 6 bases, there was a span of 11 bases. The CDR3 is made up of 14 amino acids. CDR3 sequence: CASSQILAPNEQFF. CDR3 in DNA: TGCGCCAGCAGCCAAATACTAGCCCCCAATGAGCAGTTCTTC.

The chain joins TRBV10-3 to TRBJ1-3; D is uncertain. Deletions cut 0 bases from V and 7 bases from J, with 10 bases between. This CDR3 contains 14 residues. Germline V gene sequence: CDR1 ENHRY, CDR2 SYGVKD. CDR3 in amino acids: CAISESTFGNTIYF. The CDR3 coding sequence is TGTGCCATCAGTGAGTCTACTTTTGGTAACACCATATATTTT.

The V and J genes are TRBV9 and TRBJ1-2; TRBD1 might be the D (5 bases). The CDR3 totals 16 residues. V lost 0 bases and J 7 bases, leaving 19 bases between the germline ends. Germline V lookup: CDR1 SGDLS, CDR2 YYNGEE. The CDR3 DNA reads TGTGCCAGCAGCGTAGCTCTGTATTTAGGGGTTTCTGGCTACACCTTC. Translation: CASSVALYLGVSGYTF.

This clone was observed once. This chain connects TRBV5-1 to TRBJ2-1; D unclear. Trimming removed 0 bases at V and 9 bases at J, with 10 bases between. This CDR3 has 13 amino acids. Germline CDR1 and CDR2: SGHRS and YFSETQ. The CDR3 nucleotides are TGCGCCAGCAGCTTGGTTTACCCTAGTGAGCAGTTCTTC. Protein sequence: CASSLVYPSEQFF. The full variable domain, with the rest looked up from reference TRBV5-1 and TRBJ2-1, is KAGVTQTPRYLIKTRGQQVTLSCSPISGHRSVSWYQQTPGQGLQFLFEYFSETQRNKGNFPGRFSGRQFSNSRSEMNVSTLELGDSALYLCASSLVYPSEQFFGPGTRLTVL.

This sequence joins TRBV18 and TRBJ2-2, with a possible D match to TRBD2 (5 bases). Trimming shortened V by 3 bases and J by 3 bases, and 11 bases separated the two germline ends. Germline V CDR1 and CDR2: KGHSH, LQKENI. The CDR3 extends over 15 amino acids. CDR3 DNA sequence: TGTGCCAGCTCACCCTCCAGCGGAGACACCGGGGAGCTGTTTTTT. Translating gives CASSPSSGDTGELFF.

The rearrangement links TRBV7-9 to TRBJ2-7; 10 nucleotides agree with TRBD1. The CDR3 runs 17 residues. V dropped 1 base and J dropped 0; count of bases not matched to a gene: 6. CDR1 is SEHNR and CDR2 is FQNEAQ in the germline V gene (reference sequence). The CDR3 DNA is TGTGCCAGCAGCTTAGTAGCGGGACAGGGGTACTCCTACGAGCAGTACTTC. Translating it yields CASSLVAGQGYSYEQYF.

This sequence joins TRBV19 and TRBJ2-6; 7 nucleotides line up with TRBD1. Germline CDR1 reads LNHDA; CDR2 reads SQIVND (reference sequence). The CDR3 covers 17 residues. V was clipped by 2 bases and J by 4 bases; unmatched bases: 8. In DNA, the CDR3 is TGTGCCAGTAGTATAAGTCCAGGGGGATACGGGGCCAACGTCCTGACTTTC. It is translated as CASSISPGGYGANVLTF.

V gene TRBV7-2 combines with J gene TRBJ2-5, with 9 bases fitting TRBD2. CDR1 and CDR2 from the germline V gene are SGHTA and FQGNSA. The trim removed 5 bases at V and 8 bases at J, leaving 9 bases unmatched. There are 14 residues in the CDR3. The CDR3 reads CASSRTSDWGTQYF. In DNA, the CDR3 is TGTGCCAGCAGCCGGACTAGCGACTGGGGAACCCAGTACTTC.

CDR3 protein: CASTLVGRRADTQYF. DNA for the CDR3: TGTGCCAGCACCCTGGTGGGGCGCAGGGCAGATACGCAGTATTTT. The chain links TRBV7-9 to TRBJ2-3; D possibly corresponds to TRBD1 (5 bases). The CDR3 totals 15 residues. V was pared by 7 bases and J by 4 bases, with 18 bases between. Germline V gene sequence: CDR1 SEHNR, CDR2 FQNEAQ (reference sequence).

The genes are TRBV10-3 and TRBJ1-5, with 10 bases that match TRBD1. This CDR3 contains 14 residues. CDR1 is ENHRY and CDR2 is SYGVKD in the germline V gene. J gave up 4 bases and V 5 bases, and 2 bases lay outside the gene matches. The DNA of the CDR3 is TGTGCCATCAGTAAGGGACAGGGGAATCAGCCCCAGCATTTT. Translation: CAISKGQGNQPQHF.

This clone was seen only a few times. CDR3 sequence reads: CASSSVMGGDYEQYF. Written as DNA, the CDR3 is TGTGCCAGCAGCTCGGTTATGGGGGGGGACTACGAGCAGTACTTC. The V gene is TRBV7-2, the J gene TRBJ2-7; the match to TRBD2 covers 7 bases. From germline, CDR1 is SGHTA and CDR2 FQGNSA. Losses at the gene ends were 4 bases for V and 3 bases for J; bases not matched to a gene: 9. The CDR3 spans 15 residues.

V usage is TRBV5-1 and J usage is TRBJ2-7, with 9 nucleotides matching TRBD1. Germline trimming cut 4 bases from V and 0 bases from J; bases unmatched to any gene: 2. Germline values: CDR1 SGHRS, CDR2 YFSETQ. CDR3 length: 14 amino acids. CDR3 in DNA: TGCGCCAGCAGCCGGACAGGGGACTCCTACGAGCAGTACTTC. Protein sequence: CASSRTGDSYEQYF.